These 24 T cell receptor beta chains originate from one sample sequenced in a study of T cell responses to AZD1222 COVID-19 vaccine. Using immunoSEQ multiplex PCR, the repertoire was profiled, and TCRdb retains in-frame clones only, with some absent. Among over 80,000 clones, 91% were seen once, and the ten largest hold 6.5% to 10%. The source material was peripheral blood, sampled 28 days after the second AZD1222 dose. The receptors derive from an adult who received the AZD1222 COVID-19 vaccine.

This chain links TRBV29-1 with TRBJ1-2; perhaps TRBD1 as D (5 bases). The CDR3 totals 12 residues. The V and J ends lost 6 bases and 8 bases respectively, with 16 bases between them. Germline V gives CDR1 SQVTM, CDR2 ANQGSEA. CDR3 sequence (DNA): TGCAGCGTCGACGACCAGGGTGGCGGCTACACCTTC. Translation: CSVDDQGGGYTF. The variable domain in full, completed from reference TRBV29-1 and TRBJ1-2, reads SAVISQKPSRDICQRGTSLTIQCQVDSQVTMMFWYRQQPGQSLTLIATANQGSEATYESGFVIDKFPISRPNLTFSTLTVSNMSPEDSSIYLCSVDDQGGGYTFGSGTRLTVV.

The chain combines TRBV28 with TRBJ1-1; 7 positions match TRBD1. This CDR3 has 15 residues. Germline V CDR1 and CDR2: MDHEN, SYDVKM. V lost 4 bases and J lost 0; bases outside the gene matches: 5. The CDR3: CASSSYRGMNTEAFF. DNA for the CDR3: TGTGCCAGCAGTTCTTACAGGGGCATGAACACTGAAGCTTTCTTT.

This clone was observed a few times. V gene TRBV30 combines with J gene TRBJ1-5, with 9 bases identical to TRBD1. CDR3 length: 16 residues. V shed 3 bases, J shed 5 bases, and the junction held 11 bases outside the gene matches. Germline CDR1 reads GTSNPN; CDR2 reads SVGIG (reference sequence). The CDR3 is CAWRAADRGFHQPQHF. The CDR3 nucleotides read TGTGCCTGGAGGGCCGCAGACAGGGGGTTCCATCAGCCCCAGCATTTT.

The chain has TRBV6-5 and TRBJ1-1; D is undetermined. Germline V gene data show CDR1 as MNHEY and CDR2 as SVGAGI. V was clipped by 3 bases and J by 0 bases, with 5 bases between them. CDR3 size: 13 residues. CDR3 loop: CASSYNLNTEAFF. CDR3 nucleotide sequence: TGTGCCAGCAGTTATAATCTGAACACTGAAGCTTTCTTT.

The chain couples TRBV3-1 (or the pseudogene TRBV3-2) to TRBJ1-6; maybe TRBD1 (5 bases). In germline, CDR1 is LGHDT, CDR2 YNNKEL (reference sequence). The CDR3 contains 16 residues. V was pared by 6 bases and J by 7 bases, with 19 bases between. The CDR3 is CASSQTGAEGNSPLHF. CDR3 nucleotide sequence: TGTGCCAGCAGTCAGACCGGGGCGGAGGGAAATTCACCCCTCCACTTT.

On this clone itself: An end of the junction does not agree with germline; a read error may underlie this. Here the CDR3 reads CASRGIEAVF. The DNA for the CDR3 is TGTGCCAGCAGGGGGATAGAAGCAGTGTTT. The rearrangement uses TRBV5-6 and TRBJ2-3, with unresolved D. Germline loops: CDR1 SGHDT, CDR2 YYEEEE. The CDR3 is 10 residues long.

The V gene is TRBV24-1, the J gene TRBJ2-7; 8 bases are shared with TRBD1. Trimming took 6 bases from V and 6 from J; bases not matched to a gene: 15. The CDR3 contains 16 residues. The germline V gene encodes CDR1 KGHDR and CDR2 SFDVKD. The CDR3, as DNA: TGTGCCACCAGTCCTGCAGGTGGACAGGGTGATTTCGAGCAGTACTTC. It specifies CATSPAGGQGDFEQYF.

The chain couples TRBV15 to TRBJ1-1; D is perhaps TRBD1 (5 bases). Germline V CDR1 and CDR2: LNHNV, YYDKDF (reference sequence). Trimming stripped 3 bases from V and 10 bases from J, with 21 bases between. The CDR3 covers 15 residues. In DNA, the CDR3 is TGTGCCACCAGCAGTAATATTGGACTGTTTGGGGGAGCTTTCTTT. This gives the protein CATSSNIGLFGGAFF.

As regards this clone: Different DNA sequences within this sample yield the same CDR3. This rearrangement joins TRBV6-5 to TRBJ1-1; 9 nucleotides agree with TRBD1. V was pared by 0 bases and J by 3 bases, with 2 bases of the junction left unmatched. The CDR3 contains 15 residues. CDR1 and CDR2 (germline): MNHEY, SVGAGI. CDR3 residues: CASSYSRQGDTEAFF. The CDR3 DNA sequence: TGTGCCAGCAGTTACTCCCGACAGGGGGACACTGAAGCTTTCTTT.

The V gene is TRBV5-1, the J gene TRBJ2-1, with 7 bases that match TRBD1. The CDR3 loop spans 17 amino acids. Germline values: CDR1 SGHRS, CDR2 YFSETQ. V gave up 2 bases and J gave up 2 bases; unmatched junction bases: 10. The CDR3: CASSFGSPGQTYNEQFF. Here the CDR3 DNA reads TGCGCCAGCAGCTTCGGAAGTCCGGGACAGACCTACAATGAGCAGTTCTTC.

The chain has TRBV2 and TRBJ1-2; 8 bases are shared with TRBD1. The trim removed 10 bases at V and 8 bases at J, leaving 6 bases unmatched. Germline V gene lookup returns CDR1 SNHLY and CDR2 FYNNEI. CDR3 length: 11 residues. The CDR3 coding sequence is TGTGCCACCAAGGGGACAGGCGGCTACACCTTC. As protein: CATKGTGGYTF. Full variable domain (missing parts from reference TRBV2 and TRBJ1-2): EPEVTQTPSHQVTQMGQEVILRCVPISNHLYFYWYRQILGQKVEFLVSFYNNEISEKSEIFDDQFSVERPDGSNFTLKIRSTKLEDSAMYFCATKGTGGYTFGSGTRLTVV.

V gene TRBV28 combines with J gene TRBJ2-3; D may be TRBD2 (5 bases). The V end was cut by 7 bases, the J end by 9 bases, with 14 bases between. CDR3 size: 12 residues. Looked up from germline, CDR1 is MDHEN and CDR2 is SYDVKM. The CDR3 bases are TGTGCCAGCAAATTAGCGACCCACACGCAGTATTTT. This translates into CASKLATHTQYF.

V and J are TRBV6-1 and TRBJ1-4, with D unresolved. In germline, CDR1 is MNHNS, CDR2 SASEGT. V shed 3 bases and J shed 7 bases, with 15 bases lying between them. This CDR3 contains 15 residues. The CDR3 here is CASSDGDFTGEKLFF. The CDR3 DNA sequence: TGTGCCAGCAGTGACGGGGATTTCACGGGTGAAAAACTGTTTTTT.

The CDR3 region is CASRSTGTGGYEQFF. The CDR3 DNA sequence: TGCGCCAGCAGGTCGACGGGGACAGGGGGATATGAGCAGTTCTTC. The chain recombines TRBV10-2 with TRBJ2-1; 11 bases line up with TRBD1. V shed 6 bases and J 8 bases; nucleotides not matched to a gene: 9. The CDR3 extends over 15 amino acids. Germline assignment: CDR1 WSHSY and CDR2 SAAADI.

This chain joins TRBV7-9 and TRBJ2-1, with a tentative D call TRBD1 (6 bases). The V gene's germline CDR1 is SEHNR and CDR2 FQNEAQ (reference sequence). The CDR3 sequence is 19 residues long. V lost 4 bases and J lost 4, with 26 bases in between. In DNA, the CDR3 is TGTGCCAGCAGCTCCCACCCTAGAGACCAGGGGACGAGGTACAATGAGCAGTTCTTC. This translates into CASSSHPRDQGTRYNEQFF.

This clone was seen a few times. The V gene is TRBV6-2 or TRBV6-3, the J gene TRBJ1-2; D unclear. In germline, CDR1 is MNHEY, CDR2 SVGEGT. The CDR3 sequence is 15 residues long. The V end was cut by 6 bases, the J end by 2 bases, with 16 bases between. CDR3 in DNA: TGTGCCAGCAGCCACCCCCAGACCGAGAACTATGGCTACACCTTC. Encoded protein: CASSHPQTENYGYTF.

This sequence joins TRBV5-6 and TRBJ1-1; D gene uncertain. Trimming took off 4 bases at V and 6 bases at J, with 19 bases between the two ends. Germline CDR1 reads SGHDT; CDR2 reads YYEEEE. The CDR3 is 15 amino acids. This CDR3 reads CASSPPSGRFSEAFF. The DNA for the CDR3 is TGTGCCAGCAGCCCGCCCTCGGGAAGGTTCTCTGAAGCTTTCTTT.

The chain recombines TRBV18 with TRBJ2-1, with TRBD2 matching over 13 bases. CDR1 and CDR2 from the germline V gene are KGHSH and LQKENI. The junction had 5 bases not matched to a gene; V was cut back by 3 bases and J by 9 bases. The CDR3 spans 15 residues. CDR3: CASSPRGLAGIEQFF. The CDR3 DNA reads TGTGCCAGCTCACCGAGGGGACTAGCGGGAATTGAGCAGTTCTTC. The complete variable domain, with remaining parts taken from reference TRBV18 and TRBJ2-1, reads NAGVMQNPRHLVRRRGQEARLRCSPMKGHSHVYWYRQLPEEGLKFMVYLQKENIIDESGMPKERFSAEFPKEGPSILRIQQVVRGDSAAYFCASSPRGLAGIEQFFGPGTRLTVL.

The CDR3 nucleotides are TGCGCCAGCAGCCTGCGGGACCGAGACACAGATACGCAGTATTTT. Protein product: CASSLRDRDTDTQYF. This chain uses TRBV4-1 with TRBJ2-3; the D gene is possibly TRBD2 (6 bases). V lost 4 bases to trimming and J lost 2 bases, with 13 bases between them. Germline loops: CDR1 MGHRA, CDR2 YSYEKL. The CDR3 runs to 15 residues.

This chain links TRBV9 with TRBJ2-3; no clear D gene. The length of the CDR3 is 15 residues. Per the germline V gene, CDR1 is SGDLS and CDR2 is YYNGEE. V lost 0 bases and J 0 bases, leaving 8 bases between the germline ends. CDR3 sequence: CASSVGVSSTDTQYF. The CDR3 nucleotides are TGTGCCAGCAGCGTAGGAGTCAGTAGCACAGATACGCAGTATTTT. Filled out from reference TRBV9 and TRBJ2-3, the complete variable domain reads DSGVTQTPKHLITATGQRVTLRCSPRSGDLSVYWYQQSLDQGLQFLIQYYNGEERAKGNILERFSAQQFPDLHSELNLSSLELGDSALYFCASSVGVSSTDTQYFGPGTRLTVL.

J is TRBJ1-2 and V is TRBV6-5; 7 bases are shared with TRBD1. The ends lost 4 bases at V and 4 bases at J; junction bases unmatched: 6. The germline V gene encodes CDR1 MNHEY and CDR2 SVGAGI. The CDR3 runs to 14 residues. In DNA, the CDR3 is TGTGCCAGCAGTTTCTCAGGGGGAGCCTATGGCTACACCTTC. Translation gives CASSFSGGAYGYTF.

The chain employs TRBV5-1 and TRBJ2-1; 11 nucleotides align to TRBD2. The germline gives CDR1 SGHRS, CDR2 YFSETQ. The CDR3 totals 16 residues. The junction had 7 bases not matched to a gene; V was cut back by 0 bases and J by 8 bases. The CDR3 DNA reads TGCGCCAGCAGCTTGGCCGAACTAGCGGGAGCCCATGAGCAGTTCTTC. It is translated as CASSLAELAGAHEQFF.

This sequence joins TRBV9 and TRBJ2-2; D is uncertain. The CDR3 loop spans 14 amino acids. V dropped 6 bases and J dropped 0 bases, with 9 bases sitting between them. Germline CDR1 and CDR2: SGDLS and YYNGEE. The CDR3 coding sequence is TGTGCCAGCACATACTCAACGAACACCGGGGAGCTGTTTTTT. It codes for CASTYSTNTGELFF.

The chain recombines TRBV7-9 with TRBJ1-4, with a tentative D call TRBD1 (5 bases). The CDR3 is 16 amino acids. V was cut by 3 bases and J by 6 bases, with 17 bases left in between. Germline CDR1 and CDR2: SEHNR and FQNEAQ (reference sequence). The CDR3 bases are TGTGCCAGCAGCTTGGGGGAAATTAGGCTTCATGAAAAACTGTTTTTT. It is translated as CASSLGEIRLHEKLFF.